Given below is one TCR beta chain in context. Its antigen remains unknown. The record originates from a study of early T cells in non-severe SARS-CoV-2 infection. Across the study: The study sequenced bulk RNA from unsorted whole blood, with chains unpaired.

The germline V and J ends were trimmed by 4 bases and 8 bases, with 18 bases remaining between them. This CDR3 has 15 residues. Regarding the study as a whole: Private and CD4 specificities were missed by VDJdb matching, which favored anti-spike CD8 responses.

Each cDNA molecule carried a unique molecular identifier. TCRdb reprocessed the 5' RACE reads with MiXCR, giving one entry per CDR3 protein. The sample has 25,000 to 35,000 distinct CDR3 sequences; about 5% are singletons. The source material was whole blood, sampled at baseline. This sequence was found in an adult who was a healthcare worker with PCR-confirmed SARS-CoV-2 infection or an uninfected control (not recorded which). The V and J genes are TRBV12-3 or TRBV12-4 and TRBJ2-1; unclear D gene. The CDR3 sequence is CASSSYLGGNDEQFF. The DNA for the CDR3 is TGTGCCAGCAGTTCCTACCTCGGTGGGAATGATGAGCAGTTCTTC.